The sequence of this TCR beta chain was determined in a study of cytomegalovirus exposure and HLA in healthy donors. Both 60 Vbeta primers and 13 Jbeta primers went into the PCR. Assay: immunoSEQ multiplex PCR; the TCRdb copy retains only in-frame clones and omits some. Found here are over 200,000 clones, more than 60% of them singletons; the top ten hold roughly 2.5%. Germline V gives CDR1 MDHEN, CDR2 SYDVKM. The V end was cut by 7 bases, the J end by 5 bases, with 18 bases between. The CDR3 loop spans 15 amino acids. This chain connects TRBV28 to TRBJ2-1; weak D call: TRBD1 (7 bases). This clonotype originated in a woman aged 55-69 years in good health and CMV-seropositive. Material for sequencing was PBMCs. The CDR3 here is CASNSLTGTDNEQFF. CDR3 nucleotide sequence: TGTGCCAGCAATTCATTGACAGGGACTGACAATGAGCAGTTCTTC.